Described below is a single T cell receptor beta chain sequence and its context. Its antigen is not known. Using its own MiXCR run on the reads, TCRdb lists one record per CDR3 protein. This table holds roughly 800,000 distinct CDR3 sequences, around 29% found once. This entry comes from a study of T cell repertoires in cytomegalovirus infection. Overall study context: Recently described HLA-C-restricted plus well-studied HLA-B-restricted CMV epitopes were used. Matching HLA type and CMV infection were both indicated by public TCR beta signatures. Study-level points and caveats: People with CMV and the relevant HLA were identified by cumulative public TCR beta family frequency. Clonotype analysis showed dominance of the ex vivo response by HLA-C-restricted CMV-specific TCR beta clonotypes.

The germline V gene encodes CDR1 MNHNY and CDR2 SVGAGI (reference sequence). After removal of 2 bases from V and 2 bases from J, the junction contained 3 bases not matched to a gene. CDR3 length: 15 residues. Sequencing used cultured CD8+ T cells from PBMCs, obtained from culture after CMV antigen stimulation. This sequence was found in a human donor in good health (CMV status not recorded). Some clones in this sample may be carry-over from other donors' samples. The chain recombines TRBV6-6 with TRBJ2-7, with TRBD1 matching over 10 bases. The CDR3 nucleotides are TGTGCCAGCAGTTACCCCGGACAGGGGGCCTACGAGCAGTACTTC. This encodes CASSYPGQGAYEQYF.